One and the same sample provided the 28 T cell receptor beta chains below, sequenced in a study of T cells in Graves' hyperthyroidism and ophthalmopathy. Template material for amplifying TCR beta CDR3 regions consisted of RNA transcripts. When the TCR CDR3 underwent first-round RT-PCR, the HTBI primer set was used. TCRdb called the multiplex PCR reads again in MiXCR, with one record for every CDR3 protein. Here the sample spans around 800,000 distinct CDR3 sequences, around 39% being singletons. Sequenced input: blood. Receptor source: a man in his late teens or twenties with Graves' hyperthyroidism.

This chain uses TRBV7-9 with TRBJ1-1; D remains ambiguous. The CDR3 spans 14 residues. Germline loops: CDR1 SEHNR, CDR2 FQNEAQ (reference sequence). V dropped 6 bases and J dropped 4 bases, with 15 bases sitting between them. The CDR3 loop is CASRIGGSSTEAFF. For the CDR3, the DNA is TGTGCCAGCAGAATCGGAGGGTCGAGCACTGAAGCTTTCTTT.

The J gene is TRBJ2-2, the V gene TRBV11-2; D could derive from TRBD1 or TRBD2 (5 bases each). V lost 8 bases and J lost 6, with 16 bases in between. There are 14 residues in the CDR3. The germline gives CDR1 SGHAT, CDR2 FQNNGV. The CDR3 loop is CASLGVWPSGELFF. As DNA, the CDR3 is TGTGCCAGCCTGGGGGTGTGGCCGTCCGGGGAGCTGTTTTTT.

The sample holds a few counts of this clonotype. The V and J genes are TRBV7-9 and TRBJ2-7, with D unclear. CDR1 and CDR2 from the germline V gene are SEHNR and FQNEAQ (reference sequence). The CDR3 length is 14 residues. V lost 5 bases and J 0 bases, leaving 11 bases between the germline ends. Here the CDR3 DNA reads TGTGCCAGCAGCCCACAGATTTCCTCCTACGAGCAGTACTTC. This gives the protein CASSPQISSYEQYF.

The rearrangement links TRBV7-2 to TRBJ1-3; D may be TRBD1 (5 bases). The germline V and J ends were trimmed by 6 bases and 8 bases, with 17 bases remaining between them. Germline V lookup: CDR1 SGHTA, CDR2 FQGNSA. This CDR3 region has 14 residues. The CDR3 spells CASSSHGARYTIYF. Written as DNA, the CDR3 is TGTGCCAGCAGTTCCCACGGGGCCCGATACACCATATATTTT.

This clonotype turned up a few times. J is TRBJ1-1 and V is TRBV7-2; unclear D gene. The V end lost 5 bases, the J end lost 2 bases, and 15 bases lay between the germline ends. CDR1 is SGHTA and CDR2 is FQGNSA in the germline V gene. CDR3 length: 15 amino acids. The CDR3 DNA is TGTGCCAGCAGCCAAGAGTCGATAAGTAACACTGAAGCTTTCTTT. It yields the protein CASSQESISNTEAFF.

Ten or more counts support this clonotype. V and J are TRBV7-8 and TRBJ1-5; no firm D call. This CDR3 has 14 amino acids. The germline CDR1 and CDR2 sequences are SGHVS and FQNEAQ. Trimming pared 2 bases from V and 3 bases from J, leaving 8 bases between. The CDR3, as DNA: TGTGCCAGCAGCTTACGGGATCCCAATCAGCCCCAGCATTTT. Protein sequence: CASSLRDPNQPQHF.

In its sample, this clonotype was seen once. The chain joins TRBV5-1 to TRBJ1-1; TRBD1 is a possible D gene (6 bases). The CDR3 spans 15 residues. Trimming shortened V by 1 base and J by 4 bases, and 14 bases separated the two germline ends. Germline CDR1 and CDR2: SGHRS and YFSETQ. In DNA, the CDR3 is TGCGCCAGCAGCTTGCGGTCAACAGGGAGCACTGAAGCTTTCTTT. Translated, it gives CASSLRSTGSTEAFF.

The CDR3 coding sequence is TGCAGTGCTTCGGACGTCTCCTACGAGCAGTACTTC. Its translation: CSASDVSYEQYF. The rearrangement links TRBV20-1 to TRBJ2-7; D gene unclear. V lost 5 bases, J lost 0 bases, and 8 bases lay in between. Germline V gives CDR1 DFQATT, CDR2 SNEGSKA (reference sequence). The CDR3 contains 12 residues.

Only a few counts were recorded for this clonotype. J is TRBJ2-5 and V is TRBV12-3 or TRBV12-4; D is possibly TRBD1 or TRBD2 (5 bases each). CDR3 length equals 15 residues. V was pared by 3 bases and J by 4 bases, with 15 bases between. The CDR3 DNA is TGTGCCAGCAGTTTTGGGGACCATGAGGGAGAGACCCAGTACTTC. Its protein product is CASSFGDHEGETQYF.

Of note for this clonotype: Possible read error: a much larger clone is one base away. CDR3 sequence: CSVEVLGGDYTF. In DNA form, the CDR3 reads TGCAGCGTTGAAGTTCTAGGGGGCGACTACACCTTC. The chain is built from TRBV29-1 and TRBJ1-2; 7 bases align to TRBD1. Germline lookup yields CDR1 SQVTM and CDR2 ANQGSEA. The J segment lost 10 bases and the V segment lost 1 base, leaving 6 bases of the junction unmatched. CDR3 length: 12 amino acids.

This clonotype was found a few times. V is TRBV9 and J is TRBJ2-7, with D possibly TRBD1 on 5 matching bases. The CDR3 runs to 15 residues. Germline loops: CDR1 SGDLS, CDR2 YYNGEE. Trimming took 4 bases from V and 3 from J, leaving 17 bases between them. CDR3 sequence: CASSLKGQGLYEQYF. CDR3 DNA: TGTGCCAGCAGCTTAAAGGGGCAGGGCCTCTACGAGCAGTACTTC. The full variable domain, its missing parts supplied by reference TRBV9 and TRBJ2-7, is DSGVTQTPKHLITATGQRVTLRCSPRSGDLSVYWYQQSLDQGLQFLIQYYNGEERAKGNILERFSAQQFPDLHSELNLSSLELGDSALYFCASSLKGQGLYEQYFGPGTRLTVT.

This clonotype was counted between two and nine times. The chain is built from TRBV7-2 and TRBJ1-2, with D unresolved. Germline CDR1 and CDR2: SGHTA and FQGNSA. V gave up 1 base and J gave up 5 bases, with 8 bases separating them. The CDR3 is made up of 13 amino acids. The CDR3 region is CASSLDESYGYTF. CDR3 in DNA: TGTGCCAGCAGCTTAGACGAATCTTATGGCTACACCTTC.

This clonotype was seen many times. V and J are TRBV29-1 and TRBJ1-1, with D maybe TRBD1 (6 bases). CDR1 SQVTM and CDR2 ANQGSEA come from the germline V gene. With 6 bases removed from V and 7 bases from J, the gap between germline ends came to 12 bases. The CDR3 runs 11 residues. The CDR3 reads CSVPEDSEAFF. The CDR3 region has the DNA TGCAGCGTCCCGGAGGACAGTGAAGCTTTCTTT.

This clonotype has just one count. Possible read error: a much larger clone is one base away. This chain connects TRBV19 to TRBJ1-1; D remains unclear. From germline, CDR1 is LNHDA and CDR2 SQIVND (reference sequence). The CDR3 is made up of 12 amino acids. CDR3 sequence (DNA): TGTGTCAGCCCGTCGCCGGGAACTGAAGCTTTCTTT. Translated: CVSPSPGTEAFF.

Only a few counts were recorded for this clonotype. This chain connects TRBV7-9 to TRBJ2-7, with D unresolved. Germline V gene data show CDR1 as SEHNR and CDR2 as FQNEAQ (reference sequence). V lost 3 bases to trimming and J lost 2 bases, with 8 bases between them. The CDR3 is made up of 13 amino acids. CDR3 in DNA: TGTGCCAGCAGCTTGATCATGGCCTACGAGCAGTACTTC. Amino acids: CASSLIMAYEQYF.

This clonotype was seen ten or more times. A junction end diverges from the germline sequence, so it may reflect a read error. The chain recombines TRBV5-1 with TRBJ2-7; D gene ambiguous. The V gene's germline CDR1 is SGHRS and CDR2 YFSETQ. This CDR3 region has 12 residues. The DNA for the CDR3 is TGTGCCAGCAGCTTAGGGAACTACGAGCAGTACTTC. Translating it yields CASSLGNYEQYF.

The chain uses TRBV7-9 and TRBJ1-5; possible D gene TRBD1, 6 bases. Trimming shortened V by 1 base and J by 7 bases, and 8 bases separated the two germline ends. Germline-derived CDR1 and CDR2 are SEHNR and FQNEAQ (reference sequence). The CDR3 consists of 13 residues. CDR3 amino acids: CASSLGTVQPQHF. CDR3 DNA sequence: TGTGCCAGCAGCTTAGGGACAGTGCAGCCCCAGCATTTT.

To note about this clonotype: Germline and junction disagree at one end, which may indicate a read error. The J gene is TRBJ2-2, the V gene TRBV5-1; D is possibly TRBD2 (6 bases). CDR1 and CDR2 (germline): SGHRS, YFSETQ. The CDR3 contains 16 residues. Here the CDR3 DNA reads TGCGCCAGCAGCTTGTCCCTAGCGACGAACGCCGGGGAGCTGTTTTTT. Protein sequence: CASSLSLATNAGELFF.

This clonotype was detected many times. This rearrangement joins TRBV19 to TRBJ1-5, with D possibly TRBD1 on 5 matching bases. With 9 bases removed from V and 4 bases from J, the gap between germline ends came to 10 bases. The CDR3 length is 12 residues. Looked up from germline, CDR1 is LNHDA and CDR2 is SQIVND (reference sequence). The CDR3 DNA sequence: TGTGCCAGCAGTGGGGGGAATCAGCCCCAGCATTTT. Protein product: CASSGGNQPQHF.

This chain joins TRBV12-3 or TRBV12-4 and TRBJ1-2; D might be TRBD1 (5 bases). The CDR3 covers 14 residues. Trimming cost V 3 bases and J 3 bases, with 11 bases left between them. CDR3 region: CASSLAGGHYGYTF. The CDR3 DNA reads TGTGCCAGCAGTTTGGCGGGGGGTCACTATGGCTACACCTTC.

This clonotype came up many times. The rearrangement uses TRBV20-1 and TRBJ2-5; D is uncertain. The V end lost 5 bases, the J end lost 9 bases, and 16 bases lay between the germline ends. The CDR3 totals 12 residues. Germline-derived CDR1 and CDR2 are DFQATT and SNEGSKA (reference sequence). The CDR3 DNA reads TGCAGTGCTGCCGGACCCAGTGGTTCCCAGTACTTC. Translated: CSAAGPSGSQYF.

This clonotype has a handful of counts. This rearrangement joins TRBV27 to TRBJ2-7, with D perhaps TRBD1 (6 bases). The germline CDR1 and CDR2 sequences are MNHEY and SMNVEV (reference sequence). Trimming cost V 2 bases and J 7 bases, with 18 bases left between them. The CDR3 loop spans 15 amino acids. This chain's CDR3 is CASSLVRDTFGEQYF. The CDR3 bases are TGTGCCAGCAGTTTAGTCCGGGACACCTTTGGAGAGCAGTACTTC.

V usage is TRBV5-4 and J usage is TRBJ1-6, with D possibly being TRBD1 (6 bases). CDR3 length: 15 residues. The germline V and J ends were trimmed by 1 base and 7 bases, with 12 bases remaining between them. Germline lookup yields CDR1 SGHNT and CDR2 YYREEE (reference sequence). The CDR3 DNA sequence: TGTGCCAGCAGCTTGACAGGGATTGGAAATTCACCCCTCCACTTT. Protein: CASSLTGIGNSPLHF.

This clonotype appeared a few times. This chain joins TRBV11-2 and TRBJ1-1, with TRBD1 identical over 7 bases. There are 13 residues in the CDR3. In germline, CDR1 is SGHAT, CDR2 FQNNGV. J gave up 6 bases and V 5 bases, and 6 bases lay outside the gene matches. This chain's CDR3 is CASSPNRGPEAFF. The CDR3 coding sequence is TGTGCCAGCAGCCCAAACAGGGGCCCTGAAGCTTTCTTT. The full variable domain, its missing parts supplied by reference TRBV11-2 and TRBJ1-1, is EAGVAQSPRYKIIEKRQSVAFWCNPISGHATLYWYQQILGQGPKLLIQFQNNGVVDDSQLPKDRFSAERLKGVDSTLKIQPAKLEDSAVYLCASSPNRGPEAFFGQGTRLTVV.

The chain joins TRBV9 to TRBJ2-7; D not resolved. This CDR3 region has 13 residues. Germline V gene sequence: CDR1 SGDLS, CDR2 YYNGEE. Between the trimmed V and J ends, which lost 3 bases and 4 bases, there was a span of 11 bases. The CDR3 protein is CASSAPQTYEQYF. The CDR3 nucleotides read TGTGCCAGCAGCGCCCCACAAACTTACGAGCAGTACTTC.

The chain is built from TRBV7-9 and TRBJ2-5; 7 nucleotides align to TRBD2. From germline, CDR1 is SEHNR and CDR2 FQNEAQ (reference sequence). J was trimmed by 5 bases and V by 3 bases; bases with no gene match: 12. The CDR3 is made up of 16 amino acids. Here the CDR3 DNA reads TGTGCCAGCAGCTTGGGAGGGCAGGCGGGGTTGGAGACCCAGTACTTC. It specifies CASSLGGQAGLETQYF.

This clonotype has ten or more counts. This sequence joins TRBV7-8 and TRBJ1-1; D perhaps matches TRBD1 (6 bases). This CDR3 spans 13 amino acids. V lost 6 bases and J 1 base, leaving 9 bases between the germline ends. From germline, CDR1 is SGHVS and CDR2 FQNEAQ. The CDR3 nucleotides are TGTGCCAGCAGAGAACAGGGGAACACTGAAGCTTTCTTT. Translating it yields CASREQGNTEAFF. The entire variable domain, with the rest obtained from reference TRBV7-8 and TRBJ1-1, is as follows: GAGVSQSPRYKVAKRGQDVALRCDPISGHVSLFWYQQALGQGPEFLTYFQNEAQLDKSGLPSDRFFAERPEGSVSTLKIQRTQQEDSAVYLCASREQGNTEAFFGQGTRLTVV.

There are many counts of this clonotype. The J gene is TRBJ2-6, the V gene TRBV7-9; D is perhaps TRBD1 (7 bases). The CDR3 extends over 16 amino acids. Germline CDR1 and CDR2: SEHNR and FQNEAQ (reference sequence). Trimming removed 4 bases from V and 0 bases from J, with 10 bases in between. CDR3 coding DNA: TGTGCCAGCAGCTCTCAGGGGGGCTCTGGGGCCAACGTCCTGACTTTC. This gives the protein CASSSQGGSGANVLTF.